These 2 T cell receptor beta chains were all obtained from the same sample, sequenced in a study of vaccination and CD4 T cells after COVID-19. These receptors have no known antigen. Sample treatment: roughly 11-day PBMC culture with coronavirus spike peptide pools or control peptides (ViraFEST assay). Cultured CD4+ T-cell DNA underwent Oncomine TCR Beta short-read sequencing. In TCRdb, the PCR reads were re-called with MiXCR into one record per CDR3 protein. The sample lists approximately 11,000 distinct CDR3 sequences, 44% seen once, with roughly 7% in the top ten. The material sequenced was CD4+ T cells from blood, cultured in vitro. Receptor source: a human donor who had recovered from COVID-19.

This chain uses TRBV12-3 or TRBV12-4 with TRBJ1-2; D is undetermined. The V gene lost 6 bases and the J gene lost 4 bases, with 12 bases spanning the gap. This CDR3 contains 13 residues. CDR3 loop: CASSRTVGYGYTF. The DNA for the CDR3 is TGTGCCAGCAGCCGAACTGTGGGCTATGGCTACACCTTC.

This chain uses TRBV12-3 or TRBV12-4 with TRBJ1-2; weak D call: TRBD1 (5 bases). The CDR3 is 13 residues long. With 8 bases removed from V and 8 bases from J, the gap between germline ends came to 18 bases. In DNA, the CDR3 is TGTGCCAGCCGCACGGACCTCTCAGGGGGCTACACCTTC. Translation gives CASRTDLSGGYTF.